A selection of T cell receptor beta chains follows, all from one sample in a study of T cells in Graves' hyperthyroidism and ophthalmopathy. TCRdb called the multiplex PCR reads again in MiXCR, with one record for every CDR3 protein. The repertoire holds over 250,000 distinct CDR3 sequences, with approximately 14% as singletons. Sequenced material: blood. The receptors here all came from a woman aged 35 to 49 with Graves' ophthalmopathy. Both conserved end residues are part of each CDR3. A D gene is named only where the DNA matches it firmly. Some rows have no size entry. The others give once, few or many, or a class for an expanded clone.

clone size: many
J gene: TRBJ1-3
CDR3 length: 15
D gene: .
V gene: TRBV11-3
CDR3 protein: CASSFLTSSGNTIYF
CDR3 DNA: TGTGCCAGCAGCTTTTTGACCAGCTCTGGAAACACCATATATTTT

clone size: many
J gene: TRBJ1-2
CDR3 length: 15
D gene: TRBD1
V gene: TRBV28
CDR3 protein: CASSLAGTATLGYTF
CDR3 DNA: TGTGCCAGCAGTTTAGCCGGGACAGCCACCCTTGGCTACACCTTC

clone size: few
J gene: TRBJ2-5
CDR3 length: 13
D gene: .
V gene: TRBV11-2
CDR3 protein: CASSLGNQETQYF
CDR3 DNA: TGTGCCAGCAGTTTGGGGAACCAAGAGACCCAGTACTTC

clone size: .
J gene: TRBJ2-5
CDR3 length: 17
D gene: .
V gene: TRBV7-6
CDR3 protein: CASSFPLGPGSQETQYF
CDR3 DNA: TGTGCCAGCAGCTTCCCCCTCGGGCCGGGTTCCCAAGAGACCCAGTACTTC

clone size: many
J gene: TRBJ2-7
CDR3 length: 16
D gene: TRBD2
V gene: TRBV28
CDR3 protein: CASSRGLAGNPYEQYF
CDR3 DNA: TGTGCCAGCAGCCGAGGACTAGCGGGAAATCCCTACGAGCAGTACTTC

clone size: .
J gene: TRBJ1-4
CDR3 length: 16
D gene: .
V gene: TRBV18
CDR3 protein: CASSLRRAGANEKLFF
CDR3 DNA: TGTGCCAGCTCACTCCGCCGGGCAGGGGCTAATGAAAAACTGTTTTTT

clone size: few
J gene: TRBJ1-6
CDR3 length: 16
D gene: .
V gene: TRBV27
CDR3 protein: CASSPSGGSYNSPLHF
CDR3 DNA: TGTGCCAGCAGTCCCTCGGGGGGCTCCTATAATTCACCCCTCCACTTT

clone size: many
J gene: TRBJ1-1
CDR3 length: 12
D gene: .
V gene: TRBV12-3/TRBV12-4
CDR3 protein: CASSLAHTEAFF
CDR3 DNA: TGTGCCAGCAGTTTAGCCCACACTGAAGCTTTCTTT

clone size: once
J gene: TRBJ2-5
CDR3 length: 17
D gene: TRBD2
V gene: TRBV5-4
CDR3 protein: CASSDMGLAGGTETQYF
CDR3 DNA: TGTGCCAGCAGCGATATGGGACTAGCGGGTGGAACCGAGACCCAGTACTTC

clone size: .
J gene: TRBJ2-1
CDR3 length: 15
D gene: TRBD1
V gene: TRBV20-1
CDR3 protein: CRKKGGQGIFHEQFF
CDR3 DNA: TGCAGAAAAAAGGGGGGACAGGGAATTTTCCATGAGCAGTTCTTC

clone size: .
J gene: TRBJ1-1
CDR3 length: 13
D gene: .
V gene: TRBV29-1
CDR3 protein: CSVGRGLNTEAFF
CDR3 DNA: TGCAGCGTTGGTCGTGGTCTGAACACTGAAGCTTTCTTT

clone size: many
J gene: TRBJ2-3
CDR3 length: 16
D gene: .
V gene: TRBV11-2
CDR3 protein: CASSLDLGLLPDTQYF
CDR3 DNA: TGTGCCAGCAGCTTAGATCTCGGGTTATTGCCAGATACGCAGTATTTT

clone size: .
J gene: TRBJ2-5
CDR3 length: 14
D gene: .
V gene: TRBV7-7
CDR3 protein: CASSLAGPQETQYF
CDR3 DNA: TGTGCTAGCAGCTTAGCCGGCCCTCAAGAGACCCAGTACTTC

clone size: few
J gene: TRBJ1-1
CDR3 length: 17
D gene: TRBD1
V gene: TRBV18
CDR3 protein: CASSPLGQGAMGTEAFF
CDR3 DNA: TGTGCCAGCTCACCACTGGGACAGGGGGCTATGGGAACTGAAGCTTTCTTT